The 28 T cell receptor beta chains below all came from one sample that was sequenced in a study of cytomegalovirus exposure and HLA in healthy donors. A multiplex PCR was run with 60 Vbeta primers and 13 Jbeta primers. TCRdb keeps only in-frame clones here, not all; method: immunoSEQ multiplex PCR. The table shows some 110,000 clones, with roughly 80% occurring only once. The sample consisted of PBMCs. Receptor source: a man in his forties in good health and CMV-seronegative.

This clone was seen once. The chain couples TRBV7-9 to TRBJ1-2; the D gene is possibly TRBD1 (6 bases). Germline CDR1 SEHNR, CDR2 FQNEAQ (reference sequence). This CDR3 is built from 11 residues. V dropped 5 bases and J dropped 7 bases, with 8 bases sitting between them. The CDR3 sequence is CASSRDTGYTF. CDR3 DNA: TGTGCCAGCAGCAGGGACACTGGCTACACCTTC.

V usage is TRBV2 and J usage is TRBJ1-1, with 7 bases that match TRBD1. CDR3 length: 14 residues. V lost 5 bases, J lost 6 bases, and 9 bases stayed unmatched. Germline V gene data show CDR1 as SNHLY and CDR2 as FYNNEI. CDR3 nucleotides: TGTGCCAGCAGTCCAATAAGGACAGGCGCTGAAGCTTTCTTT. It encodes CASSPIRTGAEAFF.

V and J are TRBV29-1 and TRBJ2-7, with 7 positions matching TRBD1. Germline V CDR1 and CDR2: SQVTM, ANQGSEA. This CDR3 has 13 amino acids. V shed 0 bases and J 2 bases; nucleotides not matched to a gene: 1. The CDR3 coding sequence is TGCAGCGTTGAAGAAGACAGGGCCTACGAGCAGTACTTC. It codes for CSVEEDRAYEQYF.

This CDR3 reads CASSSTGTDLYEQYF. As DNA, the CDR3 is TGTGCCAGCAGCTCGACCGGGACAGACCTCTACGAGCAGTACTTC. The chain couples TRBV7-9 to TRBJ2-7; 7 nucleotides match TRBD1. This CDR3 contains 15 residues. Germline CDR1 and CDR2: SEHNR and FQNEAQ (reference sequence). J lost 3 bases, V lost 4 bases, and 9 bases had no gene match.

The CDR3 DNA is TGCGCCAGCAGCTTTGGCGGGGGGAAAGAGACCCAGTACTTC. Protein sequence: CASSFGGGKETQYF. The chain combines TRBV5-1 with TRBJ2-5, with 8 bases fitting TRBD2. In germline, CDR1 is SGHRS, CDR2 YFSETQ. CDR3 length equals 14 residues. The J segment lost 3 bases and the V segment lost 2 bases, leaving 3 bases of the junction unmatched.

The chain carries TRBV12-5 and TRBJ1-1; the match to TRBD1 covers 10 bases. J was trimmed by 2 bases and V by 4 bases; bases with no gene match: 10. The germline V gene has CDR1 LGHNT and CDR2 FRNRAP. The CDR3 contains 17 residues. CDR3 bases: TGTGCTAGTGGTTCCTGGGGACAGGGGAGGTATAACACTGAAGCTTTCTTT. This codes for CASGSWGQGRYNTEAFF.

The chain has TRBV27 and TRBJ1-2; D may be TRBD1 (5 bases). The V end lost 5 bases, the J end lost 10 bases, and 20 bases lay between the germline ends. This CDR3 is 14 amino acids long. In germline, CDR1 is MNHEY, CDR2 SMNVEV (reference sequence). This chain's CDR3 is CASSTDSARWNYTF. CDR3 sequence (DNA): TGTGCCAGCAGTACCGACAGTGCTCGTTGGAACTACACCTTC.

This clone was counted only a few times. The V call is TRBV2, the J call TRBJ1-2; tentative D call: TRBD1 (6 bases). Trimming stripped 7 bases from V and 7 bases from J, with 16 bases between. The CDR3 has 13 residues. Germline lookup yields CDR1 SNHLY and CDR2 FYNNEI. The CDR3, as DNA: TGTGCCAGCACCTCCGGGACACCCATTGGCTACACCTTC. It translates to CASTSGTPIGYTF.

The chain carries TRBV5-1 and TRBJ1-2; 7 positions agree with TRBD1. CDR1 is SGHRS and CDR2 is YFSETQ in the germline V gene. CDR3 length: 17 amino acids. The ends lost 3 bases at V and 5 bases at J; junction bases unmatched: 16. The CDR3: CASSSQGRLRDSYGYTF. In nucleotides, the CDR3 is TGCGCCAGCAGCTCGCAAGGGAGACTTCGGGACAGTTATGGCTACACCTTC.

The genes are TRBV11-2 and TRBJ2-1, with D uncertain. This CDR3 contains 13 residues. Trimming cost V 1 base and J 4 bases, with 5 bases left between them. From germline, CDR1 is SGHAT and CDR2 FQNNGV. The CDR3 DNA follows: TGTGCCAGCAGCTTAGGTCAGTACAATGAGCAGTTCTTC. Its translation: CASSLGQYNEQFF.

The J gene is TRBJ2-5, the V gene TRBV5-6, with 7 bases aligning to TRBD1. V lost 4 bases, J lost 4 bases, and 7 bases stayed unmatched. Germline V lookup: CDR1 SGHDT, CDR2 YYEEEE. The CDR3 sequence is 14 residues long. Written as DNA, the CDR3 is TGTGCCAGCAGCAACCGTAACAGGGGAGAGACCCAGTACTTC. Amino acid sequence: CASSNRNRGETQYF.

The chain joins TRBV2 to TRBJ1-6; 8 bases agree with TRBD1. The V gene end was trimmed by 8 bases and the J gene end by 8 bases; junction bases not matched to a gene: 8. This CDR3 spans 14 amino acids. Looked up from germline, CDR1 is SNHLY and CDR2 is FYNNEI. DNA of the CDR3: TGTGCCAGCCAGGGGGCATTTACGTATTCACCCCTCCACTTT. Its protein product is CASQGAFTYSPLHF.

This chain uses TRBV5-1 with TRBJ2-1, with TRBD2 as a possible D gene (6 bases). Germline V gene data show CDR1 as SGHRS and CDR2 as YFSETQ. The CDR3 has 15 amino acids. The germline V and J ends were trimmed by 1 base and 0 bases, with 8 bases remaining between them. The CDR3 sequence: CASSLSGVSYNEQFF. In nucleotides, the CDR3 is TGCGCCAGCAGCTTGTCGGGGGTCTCCTACAATGAGCAGTTCTTC. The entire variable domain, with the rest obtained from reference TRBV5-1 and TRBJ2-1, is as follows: KAGVTQTPRYLIKTRGQQVTLSCSPISGHRSVSWYQQTPGQGLQFLFEYFSETQRNKGNFPGRFSGRQFSNSRSEMNVSTLELGDSALYLCASSLSGVSYNEQFFGPGTRLTVL.

CDR3 coding DNA: TGTGCCAGCAGGCGGGGGGTGGCAGATACGCAGTATTTT. As protein: CASRRGVADTQYF. The rearrangement uses TRBV6-5 and TRBJ2-3; 8 bases agree with TRBD2. Trimming cost V 6 bases and J 4 bases; bases outside gene matches: 3. The CDR3 spans 13 residues. Germline V gives CDR1 MNHEY, CDR2 SVGAGI.

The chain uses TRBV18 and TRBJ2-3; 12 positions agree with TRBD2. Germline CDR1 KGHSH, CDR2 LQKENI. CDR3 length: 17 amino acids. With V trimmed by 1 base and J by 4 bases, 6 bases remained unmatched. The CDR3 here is CASSPRASGGAADTQYF. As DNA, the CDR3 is TGTGCCAGCTCACCACGGGCTAGCGGGGGGGCCGCAGATACGCAGTATTTT.

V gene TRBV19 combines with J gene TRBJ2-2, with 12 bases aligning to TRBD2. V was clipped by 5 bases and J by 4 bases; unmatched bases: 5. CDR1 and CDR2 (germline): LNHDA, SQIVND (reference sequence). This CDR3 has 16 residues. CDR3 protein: CASSAPSGGGTGELFF. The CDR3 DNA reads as TGTGCCAGTAGTGCCCCTAGCGGGGGGGGCACCGGGGAGCTGTTTTTT. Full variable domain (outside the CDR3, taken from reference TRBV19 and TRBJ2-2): DGGITQSPKYLFRKEGQNVTLSCEQNLNHDAMYWYRQDPGQGLRLIYYSQIVNDFQKGDIAEGYSVSREKKESFPLTVTSAQKNPTAFYLCASSAPSGGGTGELFFGEGSRLTVL.

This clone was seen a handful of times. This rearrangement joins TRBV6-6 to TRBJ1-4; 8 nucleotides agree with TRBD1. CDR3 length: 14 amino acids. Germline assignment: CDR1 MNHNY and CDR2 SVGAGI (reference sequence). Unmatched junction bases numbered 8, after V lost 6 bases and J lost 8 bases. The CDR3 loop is CASRWDRMREKLFF. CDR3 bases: TGTGCCAGCAGATGGGACAGGATGCGCGAAAAACTGTTTTTT.

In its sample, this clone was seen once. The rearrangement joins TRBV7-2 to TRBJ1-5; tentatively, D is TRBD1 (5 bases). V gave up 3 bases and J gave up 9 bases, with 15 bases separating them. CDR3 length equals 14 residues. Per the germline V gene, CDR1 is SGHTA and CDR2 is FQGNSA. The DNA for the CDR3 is TGTGCCAGCAGCTTTGCGTCGGGGGATTGGCCCCAGCATTTT. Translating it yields CASSFASGDWPQHF.

The CDR3 sequence is CASSPGSGAVTETQYF. Here the CDR3 DNA reads TGTGCCAGCAGCCCCGGGAGCGGGGCAGTAACGGAGACCCAGTACTTC. The chain joins TRBV6-6 to TRBJ2-5; 7 nucleotides line up with TRBD2. The V segment lost 6 bases and the J segment 5 bases; nucleotides outside the gene matches: 15. In germline, CDR1 is MNHNY, CDR2 SVGAGI (reference sequence). The CDR3 extends over 16 amino acids.

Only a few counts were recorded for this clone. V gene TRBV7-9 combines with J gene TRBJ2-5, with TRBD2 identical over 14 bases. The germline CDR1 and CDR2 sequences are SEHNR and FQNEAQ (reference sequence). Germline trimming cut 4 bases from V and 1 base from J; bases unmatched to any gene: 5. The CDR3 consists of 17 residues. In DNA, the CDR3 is TGTGCCAGCAGCTCGGCCGGGACTAGCGGGGGCCAAGAGACCCAGTACTTC. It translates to CASSSAGTSGGQETQYF.

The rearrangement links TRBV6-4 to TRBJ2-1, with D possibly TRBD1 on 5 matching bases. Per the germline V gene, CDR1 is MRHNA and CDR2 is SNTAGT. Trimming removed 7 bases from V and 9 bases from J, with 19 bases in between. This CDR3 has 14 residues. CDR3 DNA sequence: TGTGCCAGCACCCCGGAGATAGGGGTCGGTGAGCAGTTCTTC. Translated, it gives CASTPEIGVGEQFF.

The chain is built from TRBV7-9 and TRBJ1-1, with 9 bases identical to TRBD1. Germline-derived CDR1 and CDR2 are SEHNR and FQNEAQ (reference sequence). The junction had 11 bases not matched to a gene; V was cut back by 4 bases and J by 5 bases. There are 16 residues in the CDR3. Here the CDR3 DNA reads TGTGCCAGCAGCTATCCACAGGGGGCAGGGGGGACTGAAGCTTTCTTT. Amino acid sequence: CASSYPQGAGGTEAFF. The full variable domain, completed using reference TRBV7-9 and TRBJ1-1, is DTGVSQNPRHKITKRGQNVTFRCDPISEHNRLYWYRQTLGQGPEFLTYFQNEAQLEKSRLLSDRFSAERPKGSFSTLEIQRTEQGDSAMYLCASSYPQGAGGTEAFFGQGTRLTVV.

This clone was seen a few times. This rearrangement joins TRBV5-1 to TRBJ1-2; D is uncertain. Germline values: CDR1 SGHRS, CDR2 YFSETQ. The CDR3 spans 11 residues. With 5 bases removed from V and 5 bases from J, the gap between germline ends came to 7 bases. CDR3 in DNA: TGCGCCAGCAGTCTGCTATATGGCTACACCTTC. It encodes CASSLLYGYTF.

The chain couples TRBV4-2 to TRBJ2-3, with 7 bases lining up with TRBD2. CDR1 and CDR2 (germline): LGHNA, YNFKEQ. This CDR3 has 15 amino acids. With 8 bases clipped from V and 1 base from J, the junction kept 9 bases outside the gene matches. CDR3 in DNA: TGTGCCAGCTCCGTAGGGGCGGGGGGCACAGATACGCAGTATTTT. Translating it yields CASSVGAGGTDTQYF.

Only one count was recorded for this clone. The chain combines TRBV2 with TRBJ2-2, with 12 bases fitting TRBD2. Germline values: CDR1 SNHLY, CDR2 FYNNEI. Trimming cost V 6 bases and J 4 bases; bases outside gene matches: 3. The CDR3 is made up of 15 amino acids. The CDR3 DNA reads TGTGCCAGCAGCTGGGGACTAGCGGGCACCGGGGAGCTGTTTTTT. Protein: CASSWGLAGTGELFF.

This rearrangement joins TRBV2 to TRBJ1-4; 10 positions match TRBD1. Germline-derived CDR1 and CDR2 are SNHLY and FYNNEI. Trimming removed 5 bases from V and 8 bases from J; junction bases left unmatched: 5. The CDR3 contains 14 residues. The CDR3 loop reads CASSWDRGREKLFF. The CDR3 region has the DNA TGTGCCAGCAGTTGGGACAGGGGCAGAGAAAAACTGTTTTTT.

This CDR3 reads CSVAQGGEAFF. Here the CDR3 DNA reads TGCAGCGTTGCGCAGGGGGGTGAAGCTTTCTTT. The rearrangement links TRBV29-1 to TRBJ1-1; 7 positions match TRBD1. The length of the CDR3 is 11 residues. Germline V CDR1 and CDR2: SQVTM, ANQGSEA. J gave up 7 bases and V 4 bases, and 3 bases lay outside the gene matches.

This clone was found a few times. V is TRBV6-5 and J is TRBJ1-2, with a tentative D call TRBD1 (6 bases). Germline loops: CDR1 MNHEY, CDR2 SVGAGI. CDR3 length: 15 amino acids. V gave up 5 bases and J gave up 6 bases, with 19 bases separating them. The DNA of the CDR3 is TGTGCCAGCAGTCCCCAGTTTGGGGGGGCGGATGGCTACACCTTC. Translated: CASSPQFGGADGYTF.